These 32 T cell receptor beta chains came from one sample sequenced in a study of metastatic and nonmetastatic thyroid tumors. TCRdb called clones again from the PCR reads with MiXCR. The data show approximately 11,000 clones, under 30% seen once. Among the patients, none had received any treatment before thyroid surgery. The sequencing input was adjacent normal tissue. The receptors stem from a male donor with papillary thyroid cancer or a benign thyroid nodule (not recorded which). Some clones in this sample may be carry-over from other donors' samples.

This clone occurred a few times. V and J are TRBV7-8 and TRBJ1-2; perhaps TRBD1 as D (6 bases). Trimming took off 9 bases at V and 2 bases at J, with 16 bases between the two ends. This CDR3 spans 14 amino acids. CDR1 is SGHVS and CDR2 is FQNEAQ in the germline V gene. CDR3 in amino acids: CASALGHKNYGYTF. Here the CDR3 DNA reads TGTGCCAGTGCACTGGGACACAAGAACTATGGCTACACCTTC.

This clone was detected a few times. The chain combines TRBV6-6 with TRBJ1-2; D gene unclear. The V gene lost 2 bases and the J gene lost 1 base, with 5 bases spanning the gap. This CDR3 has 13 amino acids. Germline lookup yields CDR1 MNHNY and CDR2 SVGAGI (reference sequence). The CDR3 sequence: CASSYPGNYGYTF. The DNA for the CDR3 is TGTGCCAGCAGTTACCCCGGTAACTATGGCTACACCTTC.

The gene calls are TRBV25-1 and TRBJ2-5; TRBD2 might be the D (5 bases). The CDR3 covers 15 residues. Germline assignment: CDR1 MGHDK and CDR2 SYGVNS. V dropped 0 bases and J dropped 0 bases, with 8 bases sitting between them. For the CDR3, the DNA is TGTGCCAGCAGTGAATATGGAGGATACCAAGAGACCCAGTACTTC. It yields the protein CASSEYGGYQETQYF.

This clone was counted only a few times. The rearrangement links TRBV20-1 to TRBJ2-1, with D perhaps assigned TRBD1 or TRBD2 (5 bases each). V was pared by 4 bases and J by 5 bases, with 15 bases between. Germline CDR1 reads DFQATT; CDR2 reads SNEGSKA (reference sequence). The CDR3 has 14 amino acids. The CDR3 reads CSAIWDVWHNEQFF. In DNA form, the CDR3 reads TGCAGTGCTATTTGGGACGTCTGGCACAATGAGCAGTTCTTC.

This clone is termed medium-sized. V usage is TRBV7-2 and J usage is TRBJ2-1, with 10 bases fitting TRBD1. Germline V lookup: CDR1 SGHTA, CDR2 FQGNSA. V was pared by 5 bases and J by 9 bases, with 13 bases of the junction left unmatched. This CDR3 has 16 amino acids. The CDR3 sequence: CASSLGGQGSTGEQFF. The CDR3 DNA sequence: TGTGCCAGCAGCCTTGGGGGACAGGGGAGTACAGGTGAGCAGTTCTTC. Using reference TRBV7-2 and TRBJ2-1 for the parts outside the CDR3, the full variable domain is GAGVSQSPSNKVTEKGKDVELRCDPISGHTALYWYRQSLGQGLEFLIYFQGNSAPDKSGLPSDRFSAERTGGSVSTLTIQRTQQEDSAVYLCASSLGGQGSTGEQFFGPGTRLTVL.

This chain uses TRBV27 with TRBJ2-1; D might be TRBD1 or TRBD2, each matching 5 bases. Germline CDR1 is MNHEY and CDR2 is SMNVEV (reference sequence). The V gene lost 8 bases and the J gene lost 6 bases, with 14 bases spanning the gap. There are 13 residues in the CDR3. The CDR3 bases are TGTGCCAGCGGATCGTGGGGGAGCAATGAGCAGTTCTTC. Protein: CASGSWGSNEQFF.

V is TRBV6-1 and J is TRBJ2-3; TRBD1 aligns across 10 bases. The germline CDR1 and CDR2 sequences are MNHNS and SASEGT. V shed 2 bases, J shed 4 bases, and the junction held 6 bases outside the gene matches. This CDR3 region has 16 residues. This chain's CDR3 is CASSERGQGDPDTQYF. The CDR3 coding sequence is TGTGCCAGCAGTGAACGAGGACAGGGGGATCCAGATACGCAGTATTTT.

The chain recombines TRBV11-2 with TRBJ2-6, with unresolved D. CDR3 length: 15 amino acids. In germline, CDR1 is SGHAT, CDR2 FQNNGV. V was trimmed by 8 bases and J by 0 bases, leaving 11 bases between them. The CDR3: CASRESLSGANVLTF. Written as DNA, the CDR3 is TGTGCCAGCCGCGAAAGCCTCTCTGGGGCCAACGTCCTGACTTTC.

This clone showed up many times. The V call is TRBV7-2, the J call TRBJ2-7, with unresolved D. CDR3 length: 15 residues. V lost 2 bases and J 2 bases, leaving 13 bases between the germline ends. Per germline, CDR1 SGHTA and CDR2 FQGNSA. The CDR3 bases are TGTGCCAGCAGCTTAAACGGACCACTTACCTACGAGCAGTACTTC. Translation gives CASSLNGPLTYEQYF.

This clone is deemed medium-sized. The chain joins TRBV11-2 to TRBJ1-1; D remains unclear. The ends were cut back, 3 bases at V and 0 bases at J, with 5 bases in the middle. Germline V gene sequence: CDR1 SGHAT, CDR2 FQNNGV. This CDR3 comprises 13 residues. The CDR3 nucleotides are TGTGCCAGCAGCTTTCAGGTGAACACTGAAGCTTTCTTT. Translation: CASSFQVNTEAFF.

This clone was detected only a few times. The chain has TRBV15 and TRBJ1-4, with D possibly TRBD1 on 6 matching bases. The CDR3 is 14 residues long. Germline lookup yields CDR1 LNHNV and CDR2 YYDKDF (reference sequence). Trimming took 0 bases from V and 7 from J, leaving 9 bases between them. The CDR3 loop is CATSRDVGAEKLFF. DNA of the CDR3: TGTGCCACCAGCAGAGATGTGGGGGCTGAAAAACTGTTTTTT.

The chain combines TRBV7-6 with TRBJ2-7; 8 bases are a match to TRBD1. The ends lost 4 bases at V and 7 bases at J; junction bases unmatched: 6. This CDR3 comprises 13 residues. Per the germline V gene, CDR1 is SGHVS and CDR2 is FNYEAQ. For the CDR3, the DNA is TGTGCCAGCAGCTCGGGACAGGTCTTGGAGCAGTACTTC. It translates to CASSSGQVLEQYF.

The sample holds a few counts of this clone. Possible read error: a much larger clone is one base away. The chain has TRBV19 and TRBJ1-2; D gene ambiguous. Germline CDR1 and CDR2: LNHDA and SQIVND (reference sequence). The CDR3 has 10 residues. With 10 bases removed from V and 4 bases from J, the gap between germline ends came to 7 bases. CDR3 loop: CANSAYGYTF. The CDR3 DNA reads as TGTGCCAATAGCGCCTATGGCTACACCTTC. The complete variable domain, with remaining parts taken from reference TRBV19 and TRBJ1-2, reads DGGITQSPKYLFRKEGQNVTLSCEQNLNHDAMYWYRQDPGQGLRLIYYSQIVNDFQKGDIAEGYSVSREKKESFPLTVTSAQKNPTAFYLCANSAYGYTFGSGTRLTVV.

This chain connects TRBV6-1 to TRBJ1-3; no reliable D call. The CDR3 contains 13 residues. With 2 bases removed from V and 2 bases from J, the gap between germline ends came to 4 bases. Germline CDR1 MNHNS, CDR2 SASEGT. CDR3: CASSEWAGNTIYF. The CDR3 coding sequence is TGTGCCAGCAGTGAATGGGCTGGAAACACCATATATTTT.

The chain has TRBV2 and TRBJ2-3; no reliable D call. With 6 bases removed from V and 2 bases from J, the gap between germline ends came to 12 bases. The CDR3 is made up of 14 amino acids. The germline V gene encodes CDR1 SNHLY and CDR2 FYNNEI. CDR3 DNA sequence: TGTGCCAGCAGCGTAACCCTATTCACAGATACGCAGTATTTT. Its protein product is CASSVTLFTDTQYF.

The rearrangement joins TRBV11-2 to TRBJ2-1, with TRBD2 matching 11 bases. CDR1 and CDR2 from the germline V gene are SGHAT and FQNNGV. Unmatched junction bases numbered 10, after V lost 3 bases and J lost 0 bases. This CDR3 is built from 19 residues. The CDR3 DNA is TGTGCCAGCAGCTTGAGAGGGACTAGCGGTCTTAGCTCCTACAATGAGCAGTTCTTC. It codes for CASSLRGTSGLSSYNEQFF. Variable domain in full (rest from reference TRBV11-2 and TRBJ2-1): EAGVAQSPRYKIIEKRQSVAFWCNPISGHATLYWYQQILGQGPKLLIQFQNNGVVDDSQLPKDRFSAERLKGVDSTLKIQPAKLEDSAVYLCASSLRGTSGLSSYNEQFFGPGTRLTVL.

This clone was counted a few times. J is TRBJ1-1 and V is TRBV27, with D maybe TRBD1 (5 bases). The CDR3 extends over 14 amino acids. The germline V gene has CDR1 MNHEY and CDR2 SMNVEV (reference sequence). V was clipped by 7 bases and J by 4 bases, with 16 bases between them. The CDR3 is CASIPRAYFTEAFF. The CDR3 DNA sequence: TGTGCCAGCATCCCCAGGGCCTATTTCACTGAAGCTTTCTTT.

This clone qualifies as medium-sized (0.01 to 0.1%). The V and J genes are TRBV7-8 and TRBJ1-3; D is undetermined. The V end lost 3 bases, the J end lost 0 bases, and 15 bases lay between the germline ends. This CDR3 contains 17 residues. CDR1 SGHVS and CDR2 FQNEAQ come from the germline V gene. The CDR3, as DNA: TGTGCCAGCAGCTTCCAGGCGGCCTGGAGCTCTGGAAACACCATATATTTT. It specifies CASSFQAAWSSGNTIYF.

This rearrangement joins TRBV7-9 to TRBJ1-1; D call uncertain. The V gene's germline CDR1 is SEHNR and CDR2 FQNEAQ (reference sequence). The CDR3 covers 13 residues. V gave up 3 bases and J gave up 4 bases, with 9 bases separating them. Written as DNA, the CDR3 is TGTGCCAGCAGCTTGGACGTGGGCACTGAAGCTTTCTTT. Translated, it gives CASSLDVGTEAFF.

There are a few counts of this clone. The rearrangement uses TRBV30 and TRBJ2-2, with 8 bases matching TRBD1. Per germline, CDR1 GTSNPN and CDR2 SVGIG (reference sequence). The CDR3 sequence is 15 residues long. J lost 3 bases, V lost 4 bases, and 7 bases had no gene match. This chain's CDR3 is CAWNFQDRDTGELFF. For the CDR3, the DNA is TGTGCCTGGAACTTTCAGGACAGGGACACCGGGGAGCTGTTTTTT.

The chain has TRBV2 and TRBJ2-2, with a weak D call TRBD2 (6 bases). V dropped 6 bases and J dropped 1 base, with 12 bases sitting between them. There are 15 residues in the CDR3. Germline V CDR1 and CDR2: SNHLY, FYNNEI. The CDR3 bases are TGTGCCAGCAGAAGACTAGTCCGGAACACCGGGGAGCTGTTTTTT. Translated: CASRRLVRNTGELFF.

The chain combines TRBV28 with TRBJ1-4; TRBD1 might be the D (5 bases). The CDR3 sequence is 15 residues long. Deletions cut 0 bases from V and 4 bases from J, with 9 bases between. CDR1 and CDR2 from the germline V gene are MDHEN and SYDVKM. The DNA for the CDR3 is TGTGCCAGCAGTTTATGGTCAGGGAGTAATGAAAAACTGTTTTTT. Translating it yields CASSLWSGSNEKLFF.

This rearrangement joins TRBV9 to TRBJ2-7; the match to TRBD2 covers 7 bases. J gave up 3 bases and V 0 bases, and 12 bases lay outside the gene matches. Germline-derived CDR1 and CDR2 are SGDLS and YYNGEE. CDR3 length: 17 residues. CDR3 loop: CASSVGGGAGVRYEQYF. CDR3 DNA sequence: TGTGCCAGCAGCGTAGGGGGTGGGGCGGGAGTCCGCTACGAGCAGTACTTC.

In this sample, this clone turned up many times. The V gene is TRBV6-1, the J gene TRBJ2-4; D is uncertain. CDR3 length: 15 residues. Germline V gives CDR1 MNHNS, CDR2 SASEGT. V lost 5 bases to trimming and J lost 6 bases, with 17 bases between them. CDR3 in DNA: TGTGCCAGCAGTCAACAGAGGATGGATTCAAACATTCAGTACTTC. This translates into CASSQQRMDSNIQYF.

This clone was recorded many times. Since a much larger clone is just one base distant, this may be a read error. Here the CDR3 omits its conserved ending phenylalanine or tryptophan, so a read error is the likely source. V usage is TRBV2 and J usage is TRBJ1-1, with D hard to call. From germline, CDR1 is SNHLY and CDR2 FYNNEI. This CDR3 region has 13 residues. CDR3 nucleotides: TGTGCCAGCAGCGAAGATGTGAACACTGAAGCTTTCCTT. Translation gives CASSEDVNTEAFL.

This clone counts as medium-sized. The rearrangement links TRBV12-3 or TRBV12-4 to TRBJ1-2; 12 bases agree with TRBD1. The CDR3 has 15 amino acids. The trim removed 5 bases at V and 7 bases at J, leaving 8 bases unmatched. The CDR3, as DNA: TGTGCCAGCAGTCCCGCCGGGACAGGGGGCATTGGCTACACCTTC. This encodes CASSPAGTGGIGYTF.

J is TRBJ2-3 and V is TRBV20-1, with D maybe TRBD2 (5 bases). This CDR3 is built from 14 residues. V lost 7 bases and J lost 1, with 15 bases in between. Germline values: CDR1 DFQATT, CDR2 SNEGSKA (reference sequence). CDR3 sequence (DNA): TGCAGTGTAGTGGCGGGCGGAGGCACAGATACGCAGTATTTT. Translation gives CSVVAGGGTDTQYF.

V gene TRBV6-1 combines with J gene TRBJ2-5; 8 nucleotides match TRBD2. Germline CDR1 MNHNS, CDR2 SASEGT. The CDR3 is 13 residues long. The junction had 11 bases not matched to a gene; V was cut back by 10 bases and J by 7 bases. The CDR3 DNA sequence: TGTGCCATCAGCCTGGGGCTAGCGGGGACCCAGTACTTC. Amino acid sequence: CAISLGLAGTQYF.

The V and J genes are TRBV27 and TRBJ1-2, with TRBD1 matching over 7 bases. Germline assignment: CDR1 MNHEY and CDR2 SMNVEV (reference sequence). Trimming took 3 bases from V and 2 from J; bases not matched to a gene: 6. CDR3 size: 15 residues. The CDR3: CASSFGDSLNYGYTF. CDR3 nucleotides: TGTGCCAGCAGTTTCGGGGACAGCTTAAACTATGGCTACACCTTC.

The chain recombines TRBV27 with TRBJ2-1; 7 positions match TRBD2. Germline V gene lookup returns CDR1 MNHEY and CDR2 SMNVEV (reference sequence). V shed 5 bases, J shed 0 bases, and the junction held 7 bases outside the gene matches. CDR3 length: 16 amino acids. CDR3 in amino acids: CASSLYGGSSYNEQFF. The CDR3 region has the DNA TGTGCCAGCAGTCTATATGGCGGGAGCTCCTACAATGAGCAGTTCTTC.

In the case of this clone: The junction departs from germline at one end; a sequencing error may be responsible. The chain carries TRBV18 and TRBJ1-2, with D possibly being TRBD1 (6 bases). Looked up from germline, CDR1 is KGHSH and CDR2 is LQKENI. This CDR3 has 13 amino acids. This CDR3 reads CASPPTGSYGYTF. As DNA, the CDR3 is TGTGCCAGCCCACCCACAGGGAGCTATGGCTACACCTTC.

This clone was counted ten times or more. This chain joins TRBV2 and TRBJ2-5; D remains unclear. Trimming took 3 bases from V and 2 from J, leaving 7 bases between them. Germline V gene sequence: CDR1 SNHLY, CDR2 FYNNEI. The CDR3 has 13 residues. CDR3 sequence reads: CASSEWRQETQYF. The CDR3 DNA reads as TGTGCCAGCAGTGAGTGGCGACAAGAGACCCAGTACTTC.